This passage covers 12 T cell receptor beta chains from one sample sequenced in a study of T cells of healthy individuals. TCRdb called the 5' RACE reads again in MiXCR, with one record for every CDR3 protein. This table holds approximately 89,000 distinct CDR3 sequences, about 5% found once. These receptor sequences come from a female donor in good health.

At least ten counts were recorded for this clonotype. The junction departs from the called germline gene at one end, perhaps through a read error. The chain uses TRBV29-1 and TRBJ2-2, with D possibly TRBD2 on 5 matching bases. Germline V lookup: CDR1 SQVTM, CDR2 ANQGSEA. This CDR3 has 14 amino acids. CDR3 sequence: CSVNGLENAGELFF. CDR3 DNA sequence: TGCAGCGTCAACGGACTGGAGAACGCCGGGGAGCTGTTTTTT.

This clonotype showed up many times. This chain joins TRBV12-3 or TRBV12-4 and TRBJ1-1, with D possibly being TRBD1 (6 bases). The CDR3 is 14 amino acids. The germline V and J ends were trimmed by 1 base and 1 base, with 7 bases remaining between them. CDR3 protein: CASSLGTANTEAFF. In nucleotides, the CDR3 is TGTGCCAGCAGTTTAGGGACAGCGAACACTGAAGCTTTCTTT.

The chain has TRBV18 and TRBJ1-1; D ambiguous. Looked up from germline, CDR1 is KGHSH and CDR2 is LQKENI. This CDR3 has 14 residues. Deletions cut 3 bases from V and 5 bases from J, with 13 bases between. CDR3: CASSPLPVGTEAFF. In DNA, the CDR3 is TGTGCCAGCTCACCTCTACCTGTGGGAACTGAAGCTTTCTTT.

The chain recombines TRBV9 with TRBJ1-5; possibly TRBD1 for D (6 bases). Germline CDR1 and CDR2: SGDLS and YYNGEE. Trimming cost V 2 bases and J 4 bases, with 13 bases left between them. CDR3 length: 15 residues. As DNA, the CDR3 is TGTGCCAGCAGCGTCTCCTGGGGGCCTAATCAGCCCCAGCATTTT. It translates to CASSVSWGPNQPQHF.

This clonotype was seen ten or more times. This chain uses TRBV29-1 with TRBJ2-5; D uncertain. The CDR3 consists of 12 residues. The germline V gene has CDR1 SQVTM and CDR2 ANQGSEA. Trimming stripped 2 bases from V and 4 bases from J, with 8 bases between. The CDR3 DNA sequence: TGCAGCGTTGAAAAGCCGCGAGAGACCCAGTACTTC. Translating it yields CSVEKPRETQYF.

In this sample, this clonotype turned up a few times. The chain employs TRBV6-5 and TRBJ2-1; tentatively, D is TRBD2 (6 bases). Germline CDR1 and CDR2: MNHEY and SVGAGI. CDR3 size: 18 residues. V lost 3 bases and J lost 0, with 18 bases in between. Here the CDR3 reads CASSYRVLSGSSYNEQFF. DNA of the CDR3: TGTGCCAGCAGTTATCGGGTCCTTAGCGGTAGCTCCTACAATGAGCAGTTCTTC.

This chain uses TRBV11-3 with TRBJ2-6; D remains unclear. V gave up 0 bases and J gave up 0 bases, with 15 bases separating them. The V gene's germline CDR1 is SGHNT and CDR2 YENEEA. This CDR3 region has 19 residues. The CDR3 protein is CASSLEQVRTSSGANVLTF. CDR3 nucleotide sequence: TGTGCCAGCAGCTTAGAGCAGGTTAGGACCTCCTCTGGGGCCAACGTCCTGACTTTC. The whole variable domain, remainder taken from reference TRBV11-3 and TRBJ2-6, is EAGVVQSPRYKIIEKKQPVAFWCNPISGHNTLYWYLQNLGQGPELLIRYENEEAVDDSQLPKDRFSAERLKGVDSTLKIQPAELGDSAVYLCASSLEQVRTSSGANVLTFGAGSRLTVL.

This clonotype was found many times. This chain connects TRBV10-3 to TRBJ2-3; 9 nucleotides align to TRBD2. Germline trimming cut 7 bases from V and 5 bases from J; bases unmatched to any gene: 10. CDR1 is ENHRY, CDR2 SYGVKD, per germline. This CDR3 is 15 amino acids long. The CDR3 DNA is TGTGCCATCACCCCAAGAGCGGGAGGTGTAGATACGCAGTATTTT. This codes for CAITPRAGGVDTQYF.

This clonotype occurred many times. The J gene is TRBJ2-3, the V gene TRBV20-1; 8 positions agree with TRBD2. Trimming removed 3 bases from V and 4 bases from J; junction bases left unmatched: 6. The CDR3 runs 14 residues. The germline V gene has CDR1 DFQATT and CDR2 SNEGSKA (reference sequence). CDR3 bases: TGCAGTGCTAGGTTCCAAGCGGGAGCAGATACGCAGTATTTT. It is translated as CSARFQAGADTQYF.

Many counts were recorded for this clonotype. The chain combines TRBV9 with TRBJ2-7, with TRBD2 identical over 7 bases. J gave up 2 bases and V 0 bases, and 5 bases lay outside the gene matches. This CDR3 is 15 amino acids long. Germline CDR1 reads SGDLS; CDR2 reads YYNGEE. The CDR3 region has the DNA TGTGCCAGCAGCGTAGGGGCTAGCGGTACCTACGAGCAGTACTTC. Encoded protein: CASSVGASGTYEQYF.

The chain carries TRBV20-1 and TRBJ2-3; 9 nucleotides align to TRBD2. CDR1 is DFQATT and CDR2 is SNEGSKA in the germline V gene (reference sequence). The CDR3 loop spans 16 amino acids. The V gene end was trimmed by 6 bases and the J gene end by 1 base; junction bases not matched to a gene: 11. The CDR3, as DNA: TGCAGTGCCCCGGATCGGAGGACTAGCGGCACAGATACGCAGTATTTT. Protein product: CSAPDRRTSGTDTQYF.

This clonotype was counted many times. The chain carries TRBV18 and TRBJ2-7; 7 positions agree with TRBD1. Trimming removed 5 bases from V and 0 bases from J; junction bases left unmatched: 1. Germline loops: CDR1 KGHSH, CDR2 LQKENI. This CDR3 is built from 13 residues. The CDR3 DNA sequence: TGTGCCAGCTCAGCAGGGGGCTCCTACGAGCAGTACTTC. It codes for CASSAGGSYEQYF.